This T cell receptor beta chain was retrieved from a study of beta chain features in type 1 diabetes. Background on the study: Age, gender, cell numbers and subset yield matched between patients and controls.

Reverse transcription of all isolated RNA meant that expressed TCRB transcripts were sequenced. Libraries were prepared by immunoSEQ multiplex PCR; TCRdb keeps only in-frame clonotypes and omits some of them. The table shows about 250,000 clones, with roughly a tenth occurring only once. Study findings and constraints: Within each of all four CD4+ subsets, Type 1 diabetes patients had TCRB CDR3s that were moderately but significantly shorter. TCRB rearrangement may or may not be influenced by HLA type; here this remained unresolved. Cells expressing TCR highly could be over-represented by cDNA sequencing.

CDR1 is MGHDK and CDR2 is SYGVNS in the germline V gene. The CDR3 is 15 amino acids. V lost 2 bases and J lost 7; bases outside the gene matches: 8. This clone was seen only a few times. The antigen is not known. Sequencing was performed on naive CD4+ T cells from blood. This sequence joins TRBV25-1 and TRBJ1-2, with TRBD1 identical over 9 bases. This clonotype was sampled from a man aged 30 to 45 with type 1 diabetes. CDR3 DNA sequence: TGTGCCAGCAGTGAAGGGCCGGGACAGGGTGCTGGCTACACCTTC. Translating it yields CASSEGPGQGAGYTF.